The entry that follows covers one TCR beta chain sequence. As yet, its antigen is unknown. This CDR3 contains 14 residues. V shed 6 bases and J shed 0 bases, with 6 bases lying between them. Germline V gives CDR1 KGHSH, CDR2 LQKENI. TCRdb keeps only in-frame clones here, not all; method: immunoSEQ multiplex PCR. Here the sample spans roughly 15,000 clones, roughly 85% being singletons. The entry originates in a study of T cells in localized non-small cell lung cancer. Points from the study as a whole: T cell clonality was highest in uninvolved adjacent lung, above tumor. The study sequenced only one region of the tumor. As a result, intratumor heterogeneity could not be excluded and remains possible. Of the top 100 tumor clones, median around 60 were in adjacent lung, more than 25 among its top 100.

The sequencing here drew on peripheral blood, taken before any cancer treatment. The clonotype originates from a female donor older than 55 with stage I squamous cell lung carcinoma. The rearrangement uses TRBV18 and TRBJ2-6; no reliable D call. The CDR3 reads CASSPGSGANVLTF. The CDR3 nucleotides read TGTGCCAGCTCTCCAGGCTCTGGGGCCAACGTCCTGACTTTC.